The 15 T cell receptor beta chains reported below all come from one sample, sequenced in a study of cytomegalovirus exposure and HLA in healthy donors. Assay used: immunoSEQ multiplex PCR; TCRdb lists only in-frame clones, some missing. This sample has 120,000 to 150,000 clones, with 87% found just once. Specimen: PBMCs. The source is a man younger than 30 in good health and CMV-seropositive.

This chain connects TRBV5-4 to TRBJ1-2; maybe TRBD1 (6 bases). V was trimmed by 2 bases and J by 8 bases, leaving 25 bases between them. The CDR3 is 17 amino acids. Germline lookup yields CDR1 SGHNT and CDR2 YYREEE (reference sequence). DNA of the CDR3: TGTGCCAGCAGCTTTAGTGGGTTACAGGGTCCATTAGGCGGCTACACCTTC. Translated, it gives CASSFSGLQGPLGGYTF.

The chain has TRBV6-1 and TRBJ1-5; 7 nucleotides align to TRBD1. The ends lost 7 bases at V and 4 bases at J; junction bases unmatched: 7. Germline V gene sequence: CDR1 MNHNS, CDR2 SASEGT. The CDR3 contains 14 residues. The CDR3 sequence is CASIPGDSNQPQHF. The DNA for the CDR3 is TGTGCCAGCATTCCGGGGGACAGTAATCAGCCCCAGCATTTT.

The gene calls are TRBV2 and TRBJ2-7, with TRBD1 identical over 11 bases. CDR3 size: 15 residues. Germline-derived CDR1 and CDR2 are SNHLY and FYNNEI. Trimming cost V 6 bases and J 1 base; bases outside gene matches: 5. The CDR3, as DNA: TGTGCCAGCAGGTACGGACAGGGGGCATCCTACGAGCAGTACTTC. It encodes CASRYGQGASYEQYF.

The rearrangement uses TRBV5-1 and TRBJ2-7; 7 bases map to TRBD2. V was clipped by 1 base and J by 7 bases; unmatched bases: 8. Germline V lookup: CDR1 SGHRS, CDR2 YFSETQ. The CDR3 covers 14 residues. The CDR3 here is CASSLNGRAEEQYF. In nucleotides, the CDR3 is TGCGCCAGCAGCTTGAATGGGAGGGCCGAAGAGCAGTACTTC.

The chain is built from TRBV4-2 and TRBJ1-2; 7 bases match TRBD1. The CDR3 spans 15 residues. Per the germline V gene, CDR1 is LGHNA and CDR2 is YNFKEQ. Germline trimming cut 4 bases from V and 4 bases from J; bases unmatched to any gene: 9. CDR3 in DNA: TGTGCCAGCAGCCGCGTGGGGACAGCCAGCTATGGCTACACCTTC. This gives the protein CASSRVGTASYGYTF.

This sequence joins TRBV28 and TRBJ1-4; 7 bases align to TRBD1. The CDR3 is 15 residues long. The germline V gene has CDR1 MDHEN and CDR2 SYDVKM. V lost 6 bases and J lost 8; bases outside the gene matches: 12. The CDR3 nucleotides are TGTGCCAGCAGCTCTCATGAGGGGGCTCTGGAAAAACTGTTTTTT. Translating gives CASSSHEGALEKLFF.

The rearrangement joins TRBV19 to TRBJ1-3; 7 bases are shared with TRBD1. Germline V gene data show CDR1 as LNHDA and CDR2 as SQIVND (reference sequence). V lost 8 bases to trimming and J lost 3 bases; unmatched junction nucleotides: 7. This CDR3 is 14 amino acids long. The DNA of the CDR3 is TGTGCCAGTGCCCTGACAGGGAATGGAAACACCATATATTTT. It encodes CASALTGNGNTIYF.

This chain connects TRBV2 to TRBJ1-4, with 7 bases fitting TRBD1. Germline CDR1 and CDR2: SNHLY and FYNNEI. The J segment lost 8 bases and the V segment lost 4 bases, leaving 7 bases of the junction unmatched. The CDR3 loop spans 14 amino acids. The CDR3 protein is CASSGTGVEEKLFF. The CDR3 nucleotides are TGTGCCAGCAGTGGGACAGGTGTAGAGGAAAAACTGTTTTTT.

The chain is built from TRBV19 and TRBJ1-1; TRBD1 matches at 7 bases. The CDR3 covers 15 residues. Germline V gives CDR1 LNHDA, CDR2 SQIVND (reference sequence). The ends lost 6 bases at V and 6 bases at J; junction bases unmatched: 13. The CDR3 protein is CASSSRTGVFSEAFF. For the CDR3, the DNA is TGTGCCAGTAGCTCCCGAACAGGGGTCTTTTCTGAAGCTTTCTTT.

The V and J genes are TRBV5-6 and TRBJ2-7, with 7 positions matching TRBD2. The CDR3 has 13 residues. The germline V gene has CDR1 SGHDT and CDR2 YYEEEE. V was pared by 4 bases and J by 1 base, with 2 bases of the junction left unmatched. The CDR3 reads CASSPRESYEQYF. CDR3 nucleotides: TGTGCCAGCAGCCCGCGGGAGTCCTACGAGCAGTACTTC.

The chain has TRBV30 and TRBJ2-7; 9 nucleotides align to TRBD2. CDR1 is GTSNPN and CDR2 is SVGIG in the germline V gene (reference sequence). The V segment lost 3 bases and the J segment 4 bases; nucleotides outside the gene matches: 4. There are 13 residues in the CDR3. This CDR3 reads CAWRATSGYEQYF. CDR3 in DNA: TGTGCCTGGAGGGCCACTAGCGGGTACGAGCAGTACTTC. Based on the CDR3 plus reference TRBV30 and TRBJ2-7, the full variable domain is SQTIHQWPATLVQPVGSPLSLECTVEGTSNPNLYWYRQAAGRGLQLLFYSVGIGQISSEVPQNLSASRPQDRQFILSSKKLLLSDSGFYLCAWRATSGYEQYFGPGTRLTVT.

V usage is TRBV6-5 and J usage is TRBJ1-2; a weak D match, TRBD1 (6 bases). V lost 7 bases and J 7 bases, leaving 19 bases between the germline ends. The CDR3 spans 14 residues. Germline loops: CDR1 MNHEY, CDR2 SVGAGI. The CDR3 sequence is CASILRGGRGGYTF. The DNA for the CDR3 is TGTGCCAGCATTTTACGGGGGGGGCGAGGTGGCTACACCTTC.

For the CDR3, the DNA is TGCGCCAGCAGCCAACCAGGCCGACAGGCCTCTATCCGCCAATTTTTT. Its translation: CASSQPGRQASIRQFF. The genes are TRBV4-1 and TRBJ1-4; a weak D match, TRBD1 (6 bases). The CDR3 extends over 16 amino acids. V was trimmed by 2 bases and J by 17 bases, leaving 27 bases between them. CDR1 is MGHRA, CDR2 YSYEKL, per germline.

The chain employs TRBV7-9 and TRBJ2-7; 10 bases are shared with TRBD2. J lost 2 bases, V lost 6 bases, and 16 bases had no gene match. This CDR3 has 18 residues. Per germline, CDR1 SEHNR and CDR2 FQNEAQ (reference sequence). CDR3 amino acids: CASSRFSGGKESPYEQYF. As DNA, the CDR3 is TGTGCCAGCAGTCGTTTTAGCGGGGGGAAGGAGAGCCCCTACGAGCAGTACTTC.

The chain is built from TRBV6-5 and TRBJ2-7; D perhaps matches TRBD2 (6 bases). This CDR3 has 15 amino acids. Per the germline V gene, CDR1 is MNHEY and CDR2 is SVGAGI. Trimming shortened V by 6 bases and J by 0 bases, and 15 bases separated the two germline ends. The CDR3 is CASSSPTRSSYEQYF. The CDR3 coding sequence is TGTGCCAGCAGCTCCCCGACTAGGAGCTCCTACGAGCAGTACTTC.